This entry lists 20 T cell receptor beta chains sequenced from one sample in a study of breast tumors, draining lymph nodes, adjacent tissues. TCRdb reprocessed the multiplex PCR reads with MiXCR, giving one entry per CDR3 protein. The sample records about 7,600 distinct CDR3 sequences, over 60% being singletons. The specimen sequenced was tumor-adjacent breast tissue. The receptors shown here come from a female donor with breast cancer. Some clones in this sample may be carry-over from other donors' samples.

By frequency in the sample, this clonotype is medium-sized. This chain connects TRBV10-1 to TRBJ2-2; no definite D call. This CDR3 has 13 amino acids. Trimming took off 6 bases at V and 6 bases at J, with 11 bases between the two ends. The germline gives CDR1 WNHNN, CDR2 SYGVQD (reference sequence). The CDR3 region is CASSKGSAGELFF. CDR3 DNA: TGCGCCAGCAGCAAAGGGTCGGCCGGGGAGCTGTTTTTT.

The chain carries TRBV2 and TRBJ2-1; 12 nucleotides line up with TRBD1. The CDR3 totals 15 residues. Trimming removed 7 bases from V and 6 bases from J; junction bases left unmatched: 7. Per the germline V gene, CDR1 is SNHLY and CDR2 is FYNNEI. CDR3 in amino acids: CASNARDRGLNEQFF. In nucleotides, the CDR3 is TGTGCCAGCAATGCGAGGGACAGGGGGCTCAATGAGCAGTTCTTC. The full variable domain, its missing parts supplied by reference TRBV2 and TRBJ2-1, is EPEVTQTPSHQVTQMGQEVILRCVPISNHLYFYWYRQILGQKVEFLVSFYNNEISEKSEIFDDQFSVERPDGSNFTLKIRSTKLEDSAMYFCASNARDRGLNEQFFGPGTRLTVL.

The chain recombines TRBV6-1 with TRBJ1-4; D uncertain. Trimming took off 6 bases at V and 7 bases at J, with 12 bases between the two ends. The germline gives CDR1 MNHNS, CDR2 SASEGT. CDR3 size: 13 residues. This chain's CDR3 is CASRGPNGEKLFF. The CDR3 DNA follows: TGTGCCAGCAGGGGCCCTAATGGTGAAAAACTGTTTTTT.

The chain is built from TRBV20-1 and TRBJ2-7, with D possibly being TRBD2 (6 bases). The CDR3 runs to 16 residues. Germline V gives CDR1 DFQATT, CDR2 SNEGSKA (reference sequence). Trimming cost V 0 bases and J 0 bases, with 15 bases left between them. The CDR3 DNA reads TGCAGTGCTAGAGACCACCTCCGGGGGTCCTCCTACGAGCAGTACTTC. Amino acids: CSARDHLRGSSYEQYF.

The chain is built from TRBV4-1 and TRBJ1-6, with 7 bases aligning to TRBD1. This CDR3 is 17 amino acids long. The V gene's germline CDR1 is MGHRA and CDR2 YSYEKL. The ends lost 0 bases at V and 7 bases at J; junction bases unmatched: 9. The CDR3 DNA follows: TGCGCCAGCAGCCAAGAGATTCCCGGGACAGCAAATTCACCCCTCCACTTT. Its protein is CASSQEIPGTANSPLHF.

J is TRBJ2-1 and V is TRBV11-3, with a possible D match to TRBD1 (6 bases). Trimming removed 5 bases from V and 6 bases from J, with 14 bases in between. The CDR3 is 14 amino acids. Germline values: CDR1 SGHNT, CDR2 YENEEA. The CDR3 DNA reads as TGTGCCAGCAGCAGAAAACAGGGAAGCAATGAGCAGTTCTTC. Its protein product is CASSRKQGSNEQFF.

Sample share makes this clonotype medium-sized. The rearrangement links TRBV20-1 to TRBJ2-7, with D perhaps matching TRBD1 or TRBD2 (5 bases each). The ends were cut back, 2 bases at V and 3 bases at J, with 11 bases in the middle. Germline-derived CDR1 and CDR2 are DFQATT and SNEGSKA (reference sequence). The CDR3 consists of 13 residues. CDR3 nucleotide sequence: TGCAGTGCTAGATCTCAGGGAGACTACGAGCAGTACTTC. It encodes CSARSQGDYEQYF.

The rearrangement uses TRBV7-6 and TRBJ1-6; D may be TRBD1 (6 bases). The CDR3 is 15 amino acids. Trimming took 5 bases from V and 7 from J, leaving 15 bases between them. Germline V lookup: CDR1 SGHVS, CDR2 FNYEAQ. CDR3 nucleotide sequence: TGTGCCAGCAGCCTTATGGGGCAGGGGAATTCACCCCTCCACTTT. Amino acid sequence: CASSLMGQGNSPLHF.

The chain combines TRBV7-4 with TRBJ1-3, with D possibly TRBD1 on 6 matching bases. This CDR3 is 19 amino acids long. V lost 5 bases, J lost 0 bases, and 23 bases lay in between. Germline CDR1 reads SGHVT; CDR2 reads SQSDAQ. This CDR3 is CASSPRGDWGHLSGNTIYF. The DNA for the CDR3 is TGTGCCAGCAGCCCCCGAGGGGATTGGGGACACCTCTCTGGAAACACCATATATTTT.

This clonotype was detected only once. V and J are TRBV2 and TRBJ1-2; D remains unclear. This CDR3 is 14 amino acids long. The germline CDR1 and CDR2 sequences are SNHLY and FYNNEI. The V end lost 1 base, the J end lost 6 bases, and 12 bases lay between the germline ends. The CDR3 is CASSEGVGRDGYTF. The CDR3 coding sequence is TGTGCCAGCAGTGAAGGGGTAGGAAGGGATGGCTACACCTTC.

The gene calls are TRBV15 and TRBJ2-7; the match to TRBD2 covers 8 bases. The CDR3 has 15 residues. Trimming at V came to 1 base and at J to 2 bases, leaving 4 bases not matched to a gene. Germline values: CDR1 LNHNV, CDR2 YYDKDF (reference sequence). This CDR3 reads CATSRGAGGPYEQYF. CDR3 DNA sequence: TGTGCCACCAGCAGAGGGGCGGGGGGACCCTACGAGCAGTACTTC.

The chain recombines TRBV5-6 with TRBJ1-6; the D gene is possibly TRBD1 (6 bases). CDR3 length: 16 residues. V shed 4 bases and J shed 8 bases, with 19 bases lying between them. Germline CDR1 reads SGHDT; CDR2 reads YYEEEE. CDR3 loop: CASSRTGTSGDSPLHF. The CDR3 bases are TGTGCCAGCAGCCGGACCGGGACATCGGGGGATTCACCCCTCCACTTT.

The chain carries TRBV5-1 and TRBJ2-1, with 11 nucleotides matching TRBD1. Germline CDR1 is SGHRS and CDR2 is YFSETQ. With V trimmed by 2 bases and J by 6 bases, 7 bases remained unmatched. The CDR3 covers 16 residues. The CDR3 sequence: CASSLDPGQGGNEQFF. CDR3 DNA sequence: TGCGCCAGCAGCTTAGACCCGGGACAGGGGGGCAATGAGCAGTTCTTC. Complete variable domain (other parts from reference TRBV5-1 and TRBJ2-1): KAGVTQTPRYLIKTRGQQVTLSCSPISGHRSVSWYQQTPGQGLQFLFEYFSETQRNKGNFPGRFSGRQFSNSRSEMNVSTLELGDSALYLCASSLDPGQGGNEQFFGPGTRLTVL.

This chain connects TRBV20-1 to TRBJ2-1; TRBD2 agrees at 13 bases. V lost 1 base and J lost 8; bases outside the gene matches: 5. The CDR3 runs to 15 residues. The germline gives CDR1 DFQATT, CDR2 SNEGSKA (reference sequence). CDR3 coding DNA: TGCAGTGCTAGAGGGACTAGCGGGGGCCGAGATGAGCAGTTCTTC. This gives the protein CSARGTSGGRDEQFF.

DNA of the CDR3: TGCAGTGCTAGCCTGGGACAGGGAGGGCCCTACGAGCAGTACTTC. This gives the protein CSASLGQGGPYEQYF. The rearrangement uses TRBV20-1 and TRBJ2-7; TRBD1 agrees at 9 bases. This CDR3 region has 15 residues. The V and J ends lost 3 bases and 2 bases, in that order; junction bases with no gene match: 8. Germline loops: CDR1 DFQATT, CDR2 SNEGSKA (reference sequence).

The chain links TRBV19 to TRBJ2-7; maybe TRBD2 (6 bases). V was trimmed by 4 bases and J by 0 bases, leaving 10 bases between them. From germline, CDR1 is LNHDA and CDR2 SQIVND (reference sequence). This CDR3 has 14 amino acids. The CDR3 nucleotides are TGTGCCAGTAGTAGCGGGGTGAGCTCCTACGAGCAGTACTTC. Amino acids: CASSSGVSSYEQYF.

This chain connects TRBV20-1 to TRBJ2-1, with 7 bases aligning to TRBD1. CDR3 size: 15 residues. Trimming took 0 bases from V and 6 from J; bases not matched to a gene: 8. Germline V gene sequence: CDR1 DFQATT, CDR2 SNEGSKA (reference sequence). The CDR3 bases are TGCAGTGCTAGAGATCCGACAGGGTTGCTCAATGAGCAGTTCTTC. Encoded protein: CSARDPTGLLNEQFF.

This clonotype is medium-sized. The chain joins TRBV9 to TRBJ2-5, with TRBD1 matching over 7 bases. The CDR3 has 21 residues. J lost 4 bases, V lost 1 base, and 25 bases had no gene match. Germline V gives CDR1 SGDLS, CDR2 YYNGEE. The DNA for the CDR3 is TGTGCCAGCAGCGTAAACCCCCGGACCACAACGACAGGGCCCTTAGGAGAGACCCAGTACTTC. Translating it yields CASSVNPRTTTTGPLGETQYF.

V is TRBV19 and J is TRBJ2-2, with D maybe TRBD2 (6 bases). The CDR3 sequence is 16 residues long. Germline V lookup: CDR1 LNHDA, CDR2 SQIVND (reference sequence). V was trimmed by 4 bases and J by 5 bases, leaving 17 bases between them. CDR3 sequence reads: CASSTLGRGVTGELFF. CDR3 nucleotide sequence: TGTGCCAGTAGTACTCTAGGGCGGGGAGTTACCGGGGAGCTGTTTTTT.

This clonotype was picked up one time. This rearrangement joins TRBV7-8 to TRBJ2-7, with 11 bases identical to TRBD2. The trim removed 4 bases at V and 3 bases at J, leaving 5 bases unmatched. This CDR3 has 15 amino acids. Germline assignment: CDR1 SGHVS and CDR2 FQNEAQ. In DNA, the CDR3 is TGTGCCAGCAGCTCGTCCGGGACTAGCGGCTACGAGCAGTACTTC. It encodes CASSSSGTSGYEQYF.